This T cell receptor (beta chain) appears in the sequencing data of a study of T cell repertoires in cytomegalovirus infection. Whole-study context: A matching HLA type, together with CMV infection, was signaled by public TCR beta signatures.

There are many counts of this clonotype. What it binds is unknown. Whole-study findings and limits: Ex vivo responses were dominated by HLA-C-restricted CMV-specific TCR beta clonotypes. There were carriers of CMV plus the relevant HLA, and cumulative public TCR beta family frequency identified them.

The junction had 8 bases not matched to a gene; V was cut back by 5 bases and J by 3 bases. The CDR3 consists of 15 residues. CDR1 SEHNR and CDR2 FQNEAQ come from the germline V gene (reference sequence). TCRdb called the reads again in MiXCR, with one record for every CDR3 protein. The table lists 560,000 or so distinct CDR3 sequences, approximately 16% of them singletons. This receptor was obtained from a human donor in good health (CMV status not recorded). Some clones in this sample may be carry-over from other donors' samples. The sequencing input was CD8+ T cells from PBMCs. This chain joins TRBV7-9 and TRBJ2-7; 9 nucleotides match TRBD1. The CDR3 reads CASSGRDRVIYEQYF. The CDR3 region has the DNA TGTGCCAGCAGCGGCCGGGACAGGGTGATCTACGAGCAGTACTTC.